These T cell receptor beta chains were read from a single sample in a study of shared clonotypes between healthy human individuals. This table comes from immunoSEQ multiplex PCR, and its TCRdb copy is limited to in-frame clones, with some not included. Altogether hundreds of thousands of clones are present, about 95% being singletons, with the ten largest covering less than 0.13%. Source material: naive CD8+ T cells sorted from blood. These receptors were collected from a woman aged 25 to 45 in good health. The CDR3 runs from the conserved cysteine through the conserved F or W. D genes are given only for firm matches. A clone size is listed for some rows: how often the clone was seen (once, few, many), or a class if it is expanded.

v_gene	j_gene	abundance	d_gene	CDR3nt	CDR3aa
TRBV4-1	TRBJ2-2	-	TRBD1	TGCGCCAGCAGCCAAGCCGGGACAGGGGCTGGGGAGCTGTTTTTT	CASSQAGTGAGELFF
TRBV13	TRBJ2-7	-	-	TGTGCCAGCAGTTTCCGGGATCCGTCCTACGAGCAGTACTTC	CASSFRDPSYEQYF
TRBV11-2	TRBJ2-1	once	TRBD2	TGTGCCAGCAGCTTTAGGACCAGCGGGGGTAGTAGGTATGAGCAGTTCTTC	CASSFRTSGGSRYEQFF
TRBV27	TRBJ2-1	-	TRBD2	TGTGCCAGCAGTTTGACAGCGGGAACGGTCTATGAGCAGTTCTTC	CASSLTAGTVYEQFF
TRBV5-1	TRBJ2-7	-	-	TGCGCCAGCCGACCATCTATGTCCTACGAGCAGTACTTC	CASRPSMSYEQYF
TRBV27	TRBJ2-7	once	-	TGTGCCAGCAGTTTTTCGGGACTCGGGTACGAGCAGTACTTC	CASSFSGLGYEQYF
TRBV7-8	TRBJ2-7	-	-	TGTGCCAGCAGCTTATTAGCGGACCTCTACGAGCAGTACTTC	CASSLLADLYEQYF
TRBV27	TRBJ2-7	-	-	TGTGCCAGCAGCCAGGGGCCCAGGAGCTCCTACGAGCAGTACTTC	CASSQGPRSSYEQYF
TRBV7-6	TRBJ2-3	-	-	TGTGCCAGCAGCTTAACAGATACGCAGTATTTT	CASSLTDTQYF
TRBV27	TRBJ2-2	-	-	TGTGCCAGCAGTCTGGCCAGCGGGTTCGGGGAGCTGTTTTTT	CASSLASGFGELFF
TRBV14	TRBJ1-1	-	TRBD1	TGTGCCAGCAGCCAACCCGGACAGGGCGCGGGTGAAGCTTTCTTT	CASSQPGQGAGEAFF